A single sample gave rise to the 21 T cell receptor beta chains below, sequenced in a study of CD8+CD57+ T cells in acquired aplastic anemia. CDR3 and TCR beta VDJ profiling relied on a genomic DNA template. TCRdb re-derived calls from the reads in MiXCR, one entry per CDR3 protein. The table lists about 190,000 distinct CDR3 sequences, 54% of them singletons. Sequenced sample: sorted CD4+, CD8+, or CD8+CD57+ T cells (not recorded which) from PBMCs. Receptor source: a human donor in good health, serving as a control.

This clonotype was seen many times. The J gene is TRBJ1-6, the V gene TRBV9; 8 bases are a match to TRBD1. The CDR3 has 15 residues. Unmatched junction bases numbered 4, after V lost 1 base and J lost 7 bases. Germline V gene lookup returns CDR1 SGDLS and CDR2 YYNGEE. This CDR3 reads CASSVSTGGNSPLHF. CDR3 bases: TGTGCCAGCAGCGTATCAACAGGGGGGAATTCACCCCTCCACTTT.

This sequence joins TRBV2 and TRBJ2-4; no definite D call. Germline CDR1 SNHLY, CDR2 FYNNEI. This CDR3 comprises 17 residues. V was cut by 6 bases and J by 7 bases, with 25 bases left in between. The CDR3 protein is CASSQNFFTAFKNIQYF. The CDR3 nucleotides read TGTGCCAGCAGCCAAAACTTCTTCACTGCCTTCAAGAACATTCAGTACTTC.

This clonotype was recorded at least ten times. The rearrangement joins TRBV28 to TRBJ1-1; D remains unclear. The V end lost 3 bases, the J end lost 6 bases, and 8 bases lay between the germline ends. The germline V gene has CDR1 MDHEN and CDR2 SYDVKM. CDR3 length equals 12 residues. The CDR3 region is CASSFRSPEAFF. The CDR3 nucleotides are TGTGCCAGCAGTTTCAGGAGCCCTGAAGCTTTCTTT.

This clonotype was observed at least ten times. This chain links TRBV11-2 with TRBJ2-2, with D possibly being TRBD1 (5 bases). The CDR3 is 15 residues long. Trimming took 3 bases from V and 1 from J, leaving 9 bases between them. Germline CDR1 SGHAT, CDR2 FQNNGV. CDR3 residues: CASSFIRGNTGELFF. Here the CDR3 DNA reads TGTGCCAGCAGCTTCATAAGGGGGAACACCGGGGAGCTGTTTTTT. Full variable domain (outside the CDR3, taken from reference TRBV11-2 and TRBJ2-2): EAGVAQSPRYKIIEKRQSVAFWCNPISGHATLYWYQQILGQGPKLLIQFQNNGVVDDSQLPKDRFSAERLKGVDSTLKIQPAKLEDSAVYLCASSFIRGNTGELFFGEGSRLTVL.

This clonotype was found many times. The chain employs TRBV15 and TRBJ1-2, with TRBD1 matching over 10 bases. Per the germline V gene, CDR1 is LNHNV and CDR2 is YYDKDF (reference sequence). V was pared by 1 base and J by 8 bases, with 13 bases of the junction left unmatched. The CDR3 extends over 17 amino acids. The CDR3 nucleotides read TGTGCCACCAGCAGAGGGGGGGTGACAGGGGGCACGATAGGCTACACCTTC. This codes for CATSRGGVTGGTIGYTF. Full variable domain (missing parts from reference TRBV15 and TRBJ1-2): DAMVIQNPRYQVTQFGKPVTLSCSQTLNHNVMYWYQQKSSQAPKLLFHYYDKDFNNEADTPDNFQSRRPNTSFCFLDIRSPGLGDTAMYLCATSRGGVTGGTIGYTFGSGTRLTVV.

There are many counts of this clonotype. In DNA form, the CDR3 reads TGTGCCAGCAGGGCGGGGGAAAAAAGCACAGATACGCAGTATTTT. It codes for CASRAGEKSTDTQYF. The chain is built from TRBV6-6 and TRBJ2-3; 7 bases agree with TRBD2. V dropped 6 bases and J dropped 0; count of bases not matched to a gene: 6. Looked up from germline, CDR1 is MNHNY and CDR2 is SVGAGI (reference sequence). This CDR3 comprises 15 residues.

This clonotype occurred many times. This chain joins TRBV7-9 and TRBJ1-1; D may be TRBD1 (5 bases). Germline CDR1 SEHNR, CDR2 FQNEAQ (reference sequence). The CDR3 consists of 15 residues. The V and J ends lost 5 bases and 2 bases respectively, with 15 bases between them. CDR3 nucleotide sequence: TGTGCCAGCAGCCACGGCGGGGGATTTAACACTGAAGCTTTCTTT. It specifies CASSHGGGFNTEAFF.

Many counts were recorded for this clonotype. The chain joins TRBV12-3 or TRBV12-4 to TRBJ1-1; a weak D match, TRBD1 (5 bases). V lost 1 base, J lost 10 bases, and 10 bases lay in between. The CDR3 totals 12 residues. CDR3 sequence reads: CASSLEWGGAFF. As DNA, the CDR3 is TGTGCCAGCAGTTTAGAATGGGGGGGAGCTTTCTTT.

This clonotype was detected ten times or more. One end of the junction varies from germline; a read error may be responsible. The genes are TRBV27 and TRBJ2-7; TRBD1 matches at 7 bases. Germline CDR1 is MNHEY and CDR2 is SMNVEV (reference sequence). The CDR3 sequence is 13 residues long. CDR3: CASSLSGGYEQYF. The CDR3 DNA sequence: TGCGCCAGCAGCTTGTCAGGGGGCTACGAGCAGTACTTC.

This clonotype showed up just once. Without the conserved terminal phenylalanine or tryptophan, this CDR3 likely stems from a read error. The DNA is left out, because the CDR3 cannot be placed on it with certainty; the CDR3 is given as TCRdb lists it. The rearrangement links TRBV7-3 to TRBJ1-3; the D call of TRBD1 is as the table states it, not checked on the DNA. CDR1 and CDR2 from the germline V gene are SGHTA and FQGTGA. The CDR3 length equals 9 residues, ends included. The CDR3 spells CASSSSGHL.

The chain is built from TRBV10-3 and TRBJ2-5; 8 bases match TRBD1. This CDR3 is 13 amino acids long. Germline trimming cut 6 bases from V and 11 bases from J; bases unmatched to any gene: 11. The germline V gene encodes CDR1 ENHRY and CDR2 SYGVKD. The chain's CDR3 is CAIRTQGEGEQYF. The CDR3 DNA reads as TGTGCCATCAGAACACAGGGGGAAGGGGAGCAGTACTTC.

CDR3 in amino acids: CASSLGTGLIYGYTF. CDR3 in DNA: TGTGCCAGCAGCTTAGGGACAGGGCTTATCTATGGCTACACCTTC. The V call is TRBV7-9, the J call TRBJ1-2; 8 nucleotides agree with TRBD1. Germline CDR1 and CDR2: SEHNR and FQNEAQ (reference sequence). This CDR3 is built from 15 residues. V lost 1 base to trimming and J lost 4 bases; unmatched junction nucleotides: 5.

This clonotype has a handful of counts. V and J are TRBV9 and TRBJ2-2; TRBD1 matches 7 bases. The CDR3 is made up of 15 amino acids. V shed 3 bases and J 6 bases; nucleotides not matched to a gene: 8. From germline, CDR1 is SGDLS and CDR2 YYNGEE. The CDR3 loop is CASSGHRGVAGELFF. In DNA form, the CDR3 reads TGTGCCAGCAGCGGCCACAGGGGTGTGGCCGGGGAGCTGTTTTTT.

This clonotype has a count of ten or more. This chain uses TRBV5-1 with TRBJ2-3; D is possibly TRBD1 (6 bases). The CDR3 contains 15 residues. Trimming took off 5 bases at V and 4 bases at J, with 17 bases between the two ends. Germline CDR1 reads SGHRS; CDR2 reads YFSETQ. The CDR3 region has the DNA TGCGCCAGCAGGTCTGATCCCGGGACACCAGATACGCAGTATTTT. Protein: CASRSDPGTPDTQYF.

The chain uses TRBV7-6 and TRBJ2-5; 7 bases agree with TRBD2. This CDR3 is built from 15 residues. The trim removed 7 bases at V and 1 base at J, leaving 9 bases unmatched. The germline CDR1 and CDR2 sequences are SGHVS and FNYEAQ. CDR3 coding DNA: TGTGCCAGCAATTTTCCGGGACTACTCCAAGAGACCCAGTACTTC. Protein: CASNFPGLLQETQYF.

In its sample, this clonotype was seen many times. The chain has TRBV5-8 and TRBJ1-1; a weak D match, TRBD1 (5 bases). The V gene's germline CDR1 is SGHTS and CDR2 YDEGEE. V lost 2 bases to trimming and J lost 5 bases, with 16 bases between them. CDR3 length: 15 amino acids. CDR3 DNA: TGTGCCAGCAGCTTACCCCTCGGTGAGGGGACTGAAGCTTTCTTT. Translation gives CASSLPLGEGTEAFF. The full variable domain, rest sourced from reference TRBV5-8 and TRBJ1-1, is EAGVTQSPTHLIKTRGQQATLRCSPISGHTSVYWYQQALGLGLQFLLWYDEGEERNRGNFPPRFSGRQFPNYSSELNVNALELEDSALYLCASSLPLGEGTEAFFGQGTRLTVV.

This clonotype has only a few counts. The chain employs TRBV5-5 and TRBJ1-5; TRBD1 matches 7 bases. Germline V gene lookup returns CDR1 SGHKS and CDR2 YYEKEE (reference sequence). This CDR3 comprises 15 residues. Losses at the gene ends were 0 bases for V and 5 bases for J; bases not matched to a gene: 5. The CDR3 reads CASSLEGRGYQPQHF. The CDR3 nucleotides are TGTGCCAGCAGCTTGGAGGGCAGGGGGTATCAGCCCCAGCATTTT.

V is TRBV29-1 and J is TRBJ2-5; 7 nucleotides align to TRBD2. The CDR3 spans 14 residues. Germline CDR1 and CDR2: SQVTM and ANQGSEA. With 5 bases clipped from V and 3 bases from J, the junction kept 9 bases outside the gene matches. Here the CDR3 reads CSVRLGSGEETQYF. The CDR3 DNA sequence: TGCAGCGTTAGGTTGGGGAGCGGGGAAGAGACCCAGTACTTC.

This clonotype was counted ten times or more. CDR3: CASSIILVDTEAFF. The DNA of the CDR3 is TGTGCCAGTAGTATTATCTTGGTGGACACTGAAGCTTTCTTT. The chain is built from TRBV19 and TRBJ1-1; D is ambiguous. Trimming pared 3 bases from V and 3 bases from J, leaving 11 bases between. This CDR3 region has 14 residues. From germline, CDR1 is LNHDA and CDR2 SQIVND (reference sequence). The whole variable domain, filled in from reference TRBV19 and TRBJ1-1, reads DGGITQSPKYLFRKEGQNVTLSCEQNLNHDAMYWYRQDPGQGLRLIYYSQIVNDFQKGDIAEGYSVSREKKESFPLTVTSAQKNPTAFYLCASSIILVDTEAFFGQGTRLTVV.

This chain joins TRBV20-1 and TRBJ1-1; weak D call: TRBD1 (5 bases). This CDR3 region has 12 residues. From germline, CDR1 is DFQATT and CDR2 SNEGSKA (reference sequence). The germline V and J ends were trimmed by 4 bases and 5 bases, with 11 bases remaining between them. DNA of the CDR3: TGCAGTGCTACTAGGGGTATGACTGAAGCTTTCTTT. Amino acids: CSATRGMTEAFF.

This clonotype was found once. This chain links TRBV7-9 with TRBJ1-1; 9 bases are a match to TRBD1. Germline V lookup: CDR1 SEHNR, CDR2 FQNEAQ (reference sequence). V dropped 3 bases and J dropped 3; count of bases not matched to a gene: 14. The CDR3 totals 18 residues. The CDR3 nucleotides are TGTGCCAGCAGCTTGGCAGGACAGGGGTCCCCCTTGGACACTGAAGCTTTCTTT. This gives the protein CASSLAGQGSPLDTEAFF. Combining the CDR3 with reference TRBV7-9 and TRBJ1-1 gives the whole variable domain DTGVSQNPRHKITKRGQNVTFRCDPISEHNRLYWYRQTLGQGPEFLTYFQNEAQLEKSRLLSDRFSAERPKGSFSTLEIQRTEQGDSAMYLCASSLAGQGSPLDTEAFFGQGTRLTVV.